This TCR beta chain was identified in a study of glioma-infiltrating T cells after dendritic cell vaccination. Study-wide background: Between about 2002 and 2013, patients got autologous tumor lysate-pulsed dendritic cell vaccines.

Selection required adequate fresh-frozen tumor tissue plus more than two years' survival data. Before vaccination, two weeks after the third vaccination, and at progression, PBMC were collected. Assay: immunoSEQ multiplex PCR; the TCRdb copy retains only in-frame clones and omits some. The sample carries fewer than 100,000 clones, 85% to 90% recorded once. This clone turned up a few times. This receptor was taken from a human donor with glioblastoma. The material was blood, obtained before dendritic cell vaccination.

As DNA, the CDR3 is TGTGCCAGCAGTGATCAACAGGCGCCCCAGCATTTT. It codes for CASSDQQAPQHF. The V call is TRBV2, the J call TRBJ1-5; TRBD1 might be the D (5 bases). The length of the CDR3 is 12 residues. Germline V lookup: CDR1 SNHLY, CDR2 FYNNEI. The ends were cut back, 3 bases at V and 9 bases at J, with 9 bases in the middle.